The T cell receptor (beta chain) described here comes from a study of OX40 agonist ivuxolimab in advanced cancers. Trimming removed 8 bases from V and 5 bases from J, with 21 bases in between. The CDR3 totals 16 residues. Germline V lookup: CDR1 SGHNT, CDR2 YENEEA. Patients with autoimmune history or systemic immunosuppression were excluded. Using immunoSEQ multiplex PCR, the repertoire was profiled, and TCRdb retains in-frame clones only, with some absent. This sample has about 76,000 clones; approximately 84% occur once, and the top ten carry 6.9%. The TCR originated in an adult with an advanced solid tumor such as melanoma, head and neck, liver or kidney cancer. This specimen consisted of CD4+ or CD8+ T cells sorted from blood, obtained in a trial of the OX40 agonist ivuxolimab. V is TRBV11-3 and J is TRBJ2-2, with D perhaps matching TRBD1 (9 bases). The CDR3 coding sequence is TGTGCCAGCTCACGGGGGGGACAGGGTTATACCGGGGAGCTGTTTTTT. Amino acid sequence: CASSRGGQGYTGELFF.